This T cell receptor (beta chain) is from a study of T cell repertoires in cytomegalovirus infection. TCRdb itself ran the reads through MiXCR, one entry per CDR3 protein. The sample yields 200,000 or so distinct CDR3 sequences, about 30% seen once. The source is a human donor in good health (CMV status not recorded). Some clones in this sample may be carry-over from other donors' samples. The specimen was PBMCs.

This CDR3 is CASSSAKLGGTDTQYF. In DNA form, the CDR3 reads TGTGCCAGCAGCTCCGCTAAACTAGGGGGAACAGATACGCAGTATTTT. The chain links TRBV7-9 to TRBJ2-3; TRBD1 is a possible D gene (6 bases). V was clipped by 4 bases and J by 3 bases, with 17 bases between them. This CDR3 spans 16 amino acids. Germline V gene sequence: CDR1 SEHNR, CDR2 FQNEAQ (reference sequence). The entire variable domain, with the rest obtained from reference TRBV7-9 and TRBJ2-3, is as follows: DTGVSQNPRHKITKRGQNVTFRCDPISEHNRLYWYRQTLGQGPEFLTYFQNEAQLEKSRLLSDRFSAERPKGSFSTLEIQRTEQGDSAMYLCASSSAKLGGTDTQYFGPGTRLTVL.